These 28 T cell receptor beta chains share one sample of origin, sequenced in a study of post-analysis software for immune sequencing data. Study results and limitations: Included in a set of roughly five TRBV segments more frequent in patients than controls were TRBV5-6, TRBV5-1 and TRBV20-1.

No antigen has been assigned to these receptors. cDNA libraries for TCR beta contained unique molecular identifiers. TCRdb re-derived calls from the PCR reads in MiXCR, one entry per CDR3 protein. Of about 380,000 distinct CDR3 sequences in the sample, about a third were seen once. Sequencing used blood. The receptor source for this set is a girl aged 10-17 years with multiple sclerosis.

This CDR3 is CASSLGTGGKTEAFF. In DNA, the CDR3 is TGCGCCAGCAGCCTGGGGACAGGGGGAAAGACTGAAGCTTTCTTT. The J gene is TRBJ1-1, the V gene TRBV5-1; 11 nucleotides line up with TRBD1. The germline CDR1 and CDR2 sequences are SGHRS and YFSETQ. The CDR3 sequence is 15 residues long. Trimming at V came to 4 bases and at J to 5 bases, leaving 7 bases not matched to a gene.

This clonotype has ten or more counts. The chain has TRBV12-3 or TRBV12-4 and TRBJ1-2; the D gene is possibly TRBD1 (5 bases). The CDR3 runs to 17 residues. Trimming removed 3 bases at V and 4 bases at J, with 21 bases between. In nucleotides, the CDR3 is TGTGCCAGCAGTTTTGATCGGGGCCCTGGCAGGTTCTATGGCTACACCTTC. It codes for CASSFDRGPGRFYGYTF.

The table lists this clonotype with a few counts. The chain combines TRBV24-1 with TRBJ2-7; 9 nucleotides align to TRBD2. The CDR3 is made up of 16 amino acids. Germline V gives CDR1 KGHDR, CDR2 SFDVKD. The ends lost 3 bases at V and 3 bases at J; junction bases unmatched: 8. The CDR3 region has the DNA TGTGCCACCAGTGATCGTGCTAGCGGGGATAGCTACGAGCAGTACTTC. Amino acid sequence: CATSDRASGDSYEQYF.

This clonotype was observed a handful of times. Germline and junction disagree at one end, which may indicate a read error. J is TRBJ2-2 and V is TRBV7-7; TRBD1 agrees at 7 bases. CDR1 and CDR2 (germline): SSHAT, FNYEAQ (reference sequence). This CDR3 is 14 amino acids long. The CDR3 DNA sequence: TGTGCTAGCAGAAATGCAGGGGGTACCGGGGAGCTGTTTTTT. This translates into CASRNAGGTGELFF.

The rearrangement uses TRBV7-9 and TRBJ2-7, with 7 bases matching TRBD1. J lost 8 bases, V lost 4 bases, and 11 bases had no gene match. Germline CDR1 and CDR2: SEHNR and FQNEAQ (reference sequence). The CDR3 loop spans 14 amino acids. CDR3 sequence: CASSSGQDPTKQYF. The DNA of the CDR3 is TGTGCCAGCAGCTCAGGACAGGACCCTACGAAGCAGTACTTC. Using reference TRBV7-9 and TRBJ2-7 for the parts outside the CDR3, the full variable domain is DTGVSQNPRHKITKRGQNVTFRCDPISEHNRLYWYRQTLGQGPEFLTYFQNEAQLEKSRLLSDRFSAERPKGSFSTLEIQRTEQGDSAMYLCASSSGQDPTKQYFGPGTRLTVT.

This clonotype was detected a few times. The rearrangement joins TRBV20-1 to TRBJ2-1; possibly TRBD1 for D (5 bases). Germline CDR1 is DFQATT and CDR2 is SNEGSKA (reference sequence). This CDR3 is 15 amino acids long. V dropped 3 bases and J dropped 2 bases, with 14 bases sitting between them. The CDR3 DNA sequence: TGCAGTGCTAGGGATATCAGGGTTCCCTACAATGAGCAGTTCTTC. Encoded protein: CSARDIRVPYNEQFF.

The rearrangement uses TRBV29-1 and TRBJ2-3, with D perhaps assigned TRBD1 or TRBD2 (5 bases each). The CDR3 contains 13 residues. V lost 6 bases and J 6 bases, leaving 16 bases between the germline ends. The germline CDR1 and CDR2 sequences are SQVTM and ANQGSEA. The CDR3: CSVGKGTVDTQYF. Here the CDR3 DNA reads TGCAGCGTGGGGAAGGGGACGGTGGATACGCAGTATTTT.

In this sample, this clonotype turned up a few times. The chain carries TRBV3-1 and TRBJ1-2; D remains ambiguous. With 4 bases removed from V and 4 bases from J, the gap between germline ends came to 10 bases. Germline assignment: CDR1 LGHDT and CDR2 YNNKEL (reference sequence). This CDR3 has 13 residues. DNA of the CDR3: TGTGCCAGCAGCCCCGGTTCCTTCTATGGCTACACCTTC. This codes for CASSPGSFYGYTF.

This clonotype has a handful of counts. This sequence joins TRBV10-3 and TRBJ2-3; D is possibly TRBD2 (9 bases). The CDR3 loop spans 21 amino acids. CDR1 is ENHRY, CDR2 SYGVKD, per germline. V was shortened by 6 bases and J by 0 bases, with 31 bases between the two germline ends. CDR3 loop: CAIRGPGQGGSGGTSTDTQYF. The CDR3 DNA reads as TGTGCCATCAGGGGACCCGGACAGGGTGGCAGCGGGGGGACCAGCACAGATACGCAGTATTTT.

This clonotype was observed a few times. J is TRBJ1-2 and V is TRBV6-5; perhaps TRBD1 as D (6 bases). This CDR3 comprises 16 residues. V was trimmed by 0 bases and J by 8 bases, leaving 19 bases between them. From germline, CDR1 is MNHEY and CDR2 SVGAGI. CDR3 protein: CASSYSRSHREGGYTF. The CDR3, as DNA: TGTGCCAGCAGTTACTCGAGGTCTCACAGGGAAGGCGGCTACACCTTC.

In its sample, this clonotype was seen a few times. V usage is TRBV24-1 and J usage is TRBJ2-1, with D possibly being TRBD1 (6 bases). The V gene lost 7 bases and the J gene lost 6 bases, with 12 bases spanning the gap. Per the germline V gene, CDR1 is KGHDR and CDR2 is SFDVKD. The CDR3 has 13 residues. The CDR3, as DNA: TGTGCCACCAGAGGGGGTCCGGGCAATGAGCAGTTCTTC. Protein product: CATRGGPGNEQFF.

The CDR3 sequence is CASSQPYASGEYYNEQFF. The CDR3 bases are TGCGCCAGCAGCCAACCCTACGCTAGCGGGGAATATTACAATGAGCAGTTCTTC. V gene TRBV4-1 combines with J gene TRBJ2-1; 9 nucleotides line up with TRBD2. The CDR3 spans 18 residues. Unmatched junction bases numbered 12, after V lost 2 bases and J lost 4 bases. Germline loops: CDR1 MGHRA, CDR2 YSYEKL.

This clonotype was detected a few times. The chain has TRBV7-2 and TRBJ2-5, with 9 nucleotides matching TRBD1. Germline lookup yields CDR1 SGHTA and CDR2 FQGNSA. V gave up 3 bases and J gave up 7 bases; unmatched junction bases: 12. The CDR3 contains 16 residues. CDR3 nucleotides: TGTGCCAGCAGCTTGAGGGGGACAGGGATGGGGGGGACCCAGTACTTC. Translated: CASSLRGTGMGGTQYF.

This clonotype was seen a few times. One end of the junction does not line up with germline, which may come from a read error. The DNA for the CDR3 is TGCGCCAGCAGCTTGGAACAGGCCCCCTATGGCTGCACCTTC. As protein: CASSLEQAPYGCTF. The chain has TRBV5-1 and TRBJ1-2; the D gene is possibly TRBD1 (5 bases). The CDR3 has 14 amino acids. CDR1 and CDR2 (germline): SGHRS, YFSETQ.

In its sample, this clonotype was seen a few times. V and J are TRBV7-8 and TRBJ2-7; the D is unclear. The germline V gene has CDR1 SGHVS and CDR2 FQNEAQ. Between the trimmed V and J ends, which lost 1 base and 3 bases, there was a span of 10 bases. This CDR3 spans 14 amino acids. CDR3 nucleotide sequence: TGTGCCAGCAGCTTAGGGCGGATACTCTACGAGCAGTACTTC. Amino acids: CASSLGRILYEQYF.

This chain uses TRBV6-5 with TRBJ1-1; 7 bases align to TRBD1. Germline CDR1 and CDR2: MNHEY and SVGAGI. This CDR3 is 15 amino acids long. Trimming cost V 5 bases and J 0 bases; bases outside gene matches: 6. The CDR3 sequence is CASSPDRVMNTEAFF. In DNA, the CDR3 is TGTGCCAGCAGTCCAGACAGGGTCATGAACACTGAAGCTTTCTTT.

As to this clonotype: The conserved closing phenylalanine or tryptophan is absent in this CDR3, likely reflecting a read error. V is TRBV11-2 and J is TRBJ2-7; the match to TRBD1 covers 9 bases. The CDR3 contains 15 residues. With 4 bases clipped from V and 1 base from J, the junction kept 5 bases outside the gene matches. The germline gives CDR1 SGHAT, CDR2 FQNNGV. DNA for the CDR3: TGTGCCAGCAGCTCACGACAGGGGGAGTCCTACGAGCAGTACTGC. It is translated as CASSSRQGESYEQYC.

There are a few counts of this clonotype. J is TRBJ2-5 and V is TRBV11-1; the match to TRBD2 covers 7 bases. With V trimmed by 7 bases and J by 1 base, 15 bases remained unmatched. The CDR3 contains 17 residues. Germline CDR1 SGHAT, CDR2 FQDESV (reference sequence). In nucleotides, the CDR3 is TGTGCCAGCAAAGCTCCGGGGAGGGGACTGGGCCAAGAGACCCAGTACTTC. Translating it yields CASKAPGRGLGQETQYF.

This clonotype has a handful of counts. The chain uses TRBV3-1 and TRBJ2-4; D perhaps matches TRBD2 (6 bases). In germline, CDR1 is LGHDT, CDR2 YNNKEL (reference sequence). The length of the CDR3 is 14 residues. The ends were cut back, 3 bases at V and 7 bases at J, with 13 bases in the middle. The CDR3 loop reads CASSQDDRGNIQYF. The CDR3, as DNA: TGTGCCAGCAGCCAGGATGACCGGGGGAACATTCAGTACTTC.

This clonotype was seen a few times. V is TRBV24-1 and J is TRBJ2-3; D may be TRBD1 (6 bases). The CDR3 is made up of 13 amino acids. V lost 7 bases to trimming and J lost 6 bases, with 13 bases between them. Per germline, CDR1 KGHDR and CDR2 SFDVKD. The CDR3 region is CATSLQGPDTQYF. CDR3 in DNA: TGTGCCACCAGCTTGCAGGGGCCGGATACGCAGTATTTT.

This clonotype was seen more than once but under ten times. The chain carries TRBV20-1 and TRBJ2-7; no definite D call. V lost 2 bases, J lost 3 bases, and 5 bases lay in between. The germline CDR1 and CDR2 sequences are DFQATT and SNEGSKA (reference sequence). This CDR3 has 11 amino acids. As DNA, the CDR3 is TGCAGTGCTAGATCGGACTACGAGCAGTACTTC. It encodes CSARSDYEQYF.

This chain uses TRBV3-1 with TRBJ2-3, with D possibly being TRBD1 (6 bases). Trimming took 4 bases from V and 2 from J, leaving 13 bases between them. Germline V lookup: CDR1 LGHDT, CDR2 YNNKEL (reference sequence). This CDR3 has 15 residues. CDR3 amino acids: CASSRLTGPTDTQYF. In nucleotides, the CDR3 is TGTGCCAGCAGCCGATTGACAGGACCCACAGATACGCAGTATTTT.

J is TRBJ2-7 and V is TRBV5-1; TRBD1 matches 8 bases. Germline CDR1 SGHRS, CDR2 YFSETQ. J lost 2 bases, V lost 0 bases, and 4 bases had no gene match. The CDR3 is 15 amino acids. In DNA, the CDR3 is TGCGCCAGCAGCTTGGTTTCGGACAGGGCCTACGAGCAGTACTTC. Its protein is CASSLVSDRAYEQYF.

This clonotype was detected ten times or more. The chain is built from TRBV5-5 and TRBJ2-7; 7 bases are a match to TRBD1. This CDR3 spans 13 amino acids. Germline V gene lookup returns CDR1 SGHKS and CDR2 YYEKEE (reference sequence). The V segment lost 2 bases and the J segment 2 bases; nucleotides outside the gene matches: 1. The CDR3 DNA is TGTGCCAGCAGCTTTCAGGGGGCCTACGAGCAGTACTTC. Protein: CASSFQGAYEQYF.

The V call is TRBV14, the J call TRBJ2-7; D is unclear. This CDR3 is built from 16 residues. Trimming took 2 bases from V and 1 from J, leaving 15 bases between them. The germline CDR1 and CDR2 sequences are SGHDN and FVKESK. CDR3 DNA sequence: TGTGCCAGCAGCCAACCCTTTCCGGTAGGGTCCTACGAGCAGTACTTC. Protein sequence: CASSQPFPVGSYEQYF.

This clonotype was seen a few times. V is TRBV28 and J is TRBJ2-5; 10 bases align to TRBD1. The trim removed 4 bases at V and 0 bases at J, leaving 5 bases unmatched. The V gene's germline CDR1 is MDHEN and CDR2 SYDVKM. The CDR3 is made up of 16 amino acids. The CDR3 region is CASSSQTGGYQETQYF. Written as DNA, the CDR3 is TGTGCCAGCAGTTCCCAGACAGGGGGCTACCAAGAGACCCAGTACTTC.

This chain links TRBV10-3 with TRBJ1-2; 9 bases line up with TRBD1. The CDR3 sequence is 13 residues long. Losses at the gene ends were 5 bases for V and 3 bases for J; bases not matched to a gene: 1. CDR1 is ENHRY and CDR2 is SYGVKD in the germline V gene. CDR3 residues: CAISTGGDYGYTF. The CDR3 DNA sequence: TGTGCCATCAGTACAGGGGGCGACTATGGCTACACCTTC.

The CDR3 DNA reads TGTGCCAGCAGCGGAGGGACAGGGGAAGGGAACTATGGCTACACCTTC. This gives the protein CASSGGTGEGNYGYTF. The chain joins TRBV9 to TRBJ1-2; 10 bases agree with TRBD1. Per the germline V gene, CDR1 is SGDLS and CDR2 is YYNGEE. The CDR3 has 16 residues. Trimming took 3 bases from V and 2 from J; bases not matched to a gene: 7.